The 19 T cell receptor beta chains below all came from one sample that was sequenced in a study of blood T cells in healthy people across ages. The use of a sample-barcoded 5' primer and a J-beta primer mix characterized a second PCR of roughly 6 to 11 cycles. TCRdb analysed the 5' RACE reads with MiXCR anew, one entry per CDR3 protein. The sample gives about 1.4 million distinct CDR3 sequences, roughly 64% of which show up once; 6.7% is in the top ten. Specimen: blood. The receptors were gathered from a man between 18 and 35 years old in good health.

The chain joins TRBV9 to TRBJ2-3, with 7 bases fitting TRBD2. The V segment lost 5 bases and the J segment 1 base; nucleotides outside the gene matches: 4. Germline V gives CDR1 SGDLS, CDR2 YYNGEE. There are 14 residues in the CDR3. The CDR3 DNA reads as TGTGCCAGCAGAGCGGGGAGCGGCACAGATACGCAGTATTTT. This encodes CASRAGSGTDTQYF.

V usage is TRBV5-1 and J usage is TRBJ2-5; D may be TRBD1 or TRBD2 (5 bases each). The end of the DNA is better explained by TRBJ2-7, so the J call may be wrong. The CDR3 is 14 residues long. The germline V gene encodes CDR1 SGHRS and CDR2 YFSETQ. This CDR3 is CASRSGPGSHEQYF. CDR3 sequence (DNA): TGCGCCAGCAGGTCGGGACCAGGGAGCCACGAGCAGTACTTC.

This rearrangement joins TRBV4-1 to TRBJ1-2; D gene uncertain. Germline CDR1 and CDR2: MGHRA and YSYEKL. Trimming removed 0 bases from V and 5 bases from J, with 13 bases in between. The CDR3 covers 15 residues. CDR3 bases: TGCGCCAGCAGCCAAGAGGTACTGCTCCTGTATGGCTACACCTTC. It is translated as CASSQEVLLLYGYTF.

This clonotype turned up a few times. The chain couples TRBV25-1 to TRBJ2-5; 9 positions agree with TRBD1. This CDR3 region has 16 residues. V shed 3 bases, J shed 0 bases, and the junction held 5 bases outside the gene matches. Per germline, CDR1 MGHDK and CDR2 SYGVNS. Here the CDR3 DNA reads TGTGCCAGCAGTGATGACCGGGACAGGGACCAAGAGACCCAGTACTTC. It translates to CASSDDRDRDQETQYF.

This chain links TRBV4-1 with TRBJ1-5; TRBD1 might be the D (5 bases). Deletions cut 1 base from V and 8 bases from J, with 15 bases between. The CDR3 runs 15 residues. CDR1 and CDR2 from the germline V gene are MGHRA and YSYEKL. The DNA of the CDR3 is TGCGCCAGCAGCCAAGGTTTCTCCGCGGGGGAGCCCCAGCATTTT. Translated, it gives CASSQGFSAGEPQHF.

This clonotype occurred a few times. The V and J genes are TRBV27 and TRBJ2-1; tentatively, D is TRBD2 (6 bases). The CDR3 has 16 amino acids. V was trimmed by 7 bases and J by 3 bases, leaving 19 bases between them. CDR1 is MNHEY, CDR2 SMNVEV, per germline (reference sequence). As DNA, the CDR3 is TGTGCCAGCACCCAATCCGGGACGGGACTCTACAATGAGCAGTTCTTC. It is translated as CASTQSGTGLYNEQFF.

The chain links TRBV19 to TRBJ2-2; D might be TRBD1 or TRBD2, each matching 5 bases. V lost 7 bases, J lost 6 bases, and 18 bases lay in between. The CDR3 length is 15 residues. Germline values: CDR1 LNHDA, CDR2 SQIVND (reference sequence). The CDR3 region is CASTPGTAGAGELFF. The CDR3 DNA is TGTGCCAGTACTCCCGGGACCGCTGGGGCCGGGGAGCTGTTTTTT.

V usage is TRBV29-1 and J usage is TRBJ2-5, with TRBD1 as a possible D gene (6 bases). Germline lookup yields CDR1 SQVTM and CDR2 ANQGSEA. This CDR3 is 16 amino acids long. Trimming stripped 1 base from V and 0 bases from J, with 15 bases between. The CDR3 spells CSVEARRTAYQETQYF. In DNA, the CDR3 is TGCAGCGTTGAAGCGCGGAGGACAGCGTACCAAGAGACCCAGTACTTC.

A remark on this clonotype: The germline gene is not matched at one end of the junction; a read error may be the cause. The V and J genes are TRBV4-3 and TRBJ2-1; 7 bases are a match to TRBD2. The CDR3 has 16 residues. Looked up from germline, CDR1 is LGHNA and CDR2 is YSLEER. The CDR3 loop reads CASSQGLVGSYNEQFF. As DNA, the CDR3 is TGCGCTAGCAGCCAAGGACTAGTAGGGTCCTACAATGAGCAGTTCTTC.

J is TRBJ2-1 and V is TRBV12-3 or TRBV12-4; D not certain. Deletions cut 0 bases from V and 8 bases from J, with 11 bases between. The CDR3 has 14 amino acids. CDR3 amino acids: CASSLALAGDEQFF. Written as DNA, the CDR3 is TGTGCCAGCAGTTTAGCCTTGGCTGGGGATGAGCAGTTCTTC.

The gene calls are TRBV20-1 and TRBJ2-3; D is perhaps TRBD2 (5 bases). This CDR3 spans 12 amino acids. V lost 3 bases to trimming and J lost 7 bases, with 11 bases between them. Germline-derived CDR1 and CDR2 are DFQATT and SNEGSKA (reference sequence). In DNA form, the CDR3 reads TGCAGTGCTAGTCCCCAGCGGAATACGCAGTATTTT. This codes for CSASPQRNTQYF.

This rearrangement joins TRBV5-1 to TRBJ1-2, with D hard to call. Germline V gene sequence: CDR1 SGHRS, CDR2 YFSETQ. The CDR3 length is 17 residues. V lost 0 bases and J lost 4, with 19 bases in between. The CDR3 loop is CASSLASGVRPTYGYTF. The CDR3 DNA sequence: TGCGCCAGCAGCTTGGCCTCCGGTGTCAGACCGACCTATGGCTACACCTTC.

The chain couples TRBV5-6 to TRBJ2-1; D may be TRBD1 (6 bases). The ends were cut back, 3 bases at V and 0 bases at J, with 10 bases in the middle. CDR3 size: 15 residues. CDR1 is SGHDT and CDR2 is YYEEEE in the germline V gene. The CDR3 spells CASSSGQPSYNEQFF. The CDR3 DNA reads TGTGCCAGCAGCTCCGGACAGCCCTCCTACAATGAGCAGTTCTTC. Using reference TRBV5-6 and TRBJ2-1 for the parts outside the CDR3, the full variable domain is DAGVTQSPTHLIKTRGQQVTLRCSPKSGHDTVSWYQQALGQGPQFIFQYYEEEERQRGNFPDRFSGHQFPNYSSELNVNALLLGDSALYLCASSSGQPSYNEQFFGPGTRLTVL.

The chain is built from TRBV7-9 and TRBJ1-2; D is uncertain. Trimming took 5 bases from V and 3 from J, leaving 16 bases between them. The germline V gene encodes CDR1 SEHNR and CDR2 FQNEAQ (reference sequence). The CDR3 spans 15 residues. The CDR3 sequence: CASSGGSPSYYGYTF. Here the CDR3 DNA reads TGTGCCAGCAGCGGCGGGTCTCCATCTTACTATGGCTACACCTTC.

This clonotype was seen only once. The gene calls are TRBV2 and TRBJ2-7, with D unclear. Germline V gene sequence: CDR1 SNHLY, CDR2 FYNNEI. Trimming removed 7 bases from V and 2 bases from J, with 12 bases in between. This CDR3 is built from 13 residues. CDR3 in DNA: TGTGCCAGCAAACCCCCGACTCCCTACGAGCAGTACTTC. It is translated as CASKPPTPYEQYF.

This clonotype has just a few counts. One junction end disagrees with the germline gene, perhaps due to a read error. This rearrangement joins TRBV12-3 or TRBV12-4 to TRBJ2-3; 11 bases fit TRBD2. The CDR3 loop spans 15 amino acids. For the CDR3, the DNA is TGTGCCAGCAGTGTAGCGGGAGGGTTGGCAGATACGCAGTATTTT. Its protein is CASSVAGGLADTQYF.

The rearrangement links TRBV4-3 to TRBJ1-2; maybe TRBD1 (6 bases). Per the germline V gene, CDR1 is LGHNA and CDR2 is YSLEER. Trimming removed 0 bases from V and 8 bases from J, with 13 bases in between. The CDR3 runs to 14 residues. The chain's CDR3 is CASSQDLQGRGYTF. CDR3 in DNA: TGCGCCAGCAGCCAAGATCTTCAGGGGCGCGGCTACACCTTC.

V usage is TRBV4-1 and J usage is TRBJ2-7; D not certain. Germline loops: CDR1 MGHRA, CDR2 YSYEKL. The V and J ends lost 4 bases and 0 bases respectively, with 10 bases between them. The length of the CDR3 is 14 residues. CDR3 sequence (DNA): TGCGCCAGCAGCCCACAACCGGTCTCCTACGAGCAGTACTTC. Translation gives CASSPQPVSYEQYF.

CDR3 sequence (DNA): TGCAGTGCTAGCCGGGCCGCCGAAGCTTTCTTT. Translating gives CSASRAAEAFF. The chain links TRBV20-1 to TRBJ1-1; D not certain. Germline-derived CDR1 and CDR2 are DFQATT and SNEGSKA (reference sequence). Trimming cost V 3 bases and J 8 bases, with 10 bases left between them. The CDR3 covers 11 residues.